The 17 T cell receptor beta chains listed next were all sequenced from one sample in a study of healthy donors' naive CD4 and CD8 T cells. Each TCR library used around 500 ng of total RNA and a linear amplification protocol. A single record per CDR3 protein comes from TCRdb applying MiXCR to the reads. The sample holds 150,000 to 200,000 distinct CDR3 sequences, under 85% seen once. Sequences were obtained from naive CD4+ and CD8+ T cells sorted from blood, pooled from several donors. Source of these receptors: a pool of human donors in good health; the sample pools cells from several healthy donors.

The chain couples TRBV30 to TRBJ2-1, with D unclear. The CDR3 is 15 amino acids. The germline gives CDR1 GTSNPN, CDR2 SVGIG (reference sequence). V was pared by 0 bases and J by 4 bases, with 13 bases between. In DNA form, the CDR3 reads TGTGCCTGGAGTGTATGGCAGGCGCTATACAATGAGCAGTTCTTC. Its translation is CAWSVWQALYNEQFF.

This chain links TRBV6-5 with TRBJ2-7, with D maybe TRBD2 (5 bases). Germline V gene lookup returns CDR1 MNHEY and CDR2 SVGAGI. This CDR3 comprises 14 residues. The ends were cut back, 4 bases at V and 3 bases at J, with 13 bases in the middle. CDR3 amino acids: CASSSPDGNYEQYF. The CDR3 nucleotides read TGTGCCAGCAGTTCCCCAGACGGGAACTACGAGCAGTACTTC.

This chain links TRBV29-1 with TRBJ2-7; tentatively, D is TRBD2 (6 bases). The V gene lost 5 bases and the J gene lost 4 bases, with 15 bases spanning the gap. The CDR3 is 13 amino acids. The germline gives CDR1 SQVTM, CDR2 ANQGSEA. The CDR3 protein is CSVRRALTYEQYF. The DNA of the CDR3 is TGCAGCGTTCGGAGGGCCTTAACGTACGAGCAGTACTTC.

This clonotype was counted a single time. CDR3 amino acids: CASSLKGLYSNQPQHF. The CDR3 coding sequence is TGTGCCAGCAGTTTAAAGGGGCTATATAGCAATCAGCCCCAGCATTTT. The chain is built from TRBV27 and TRBJ1-5, with D perhaps TRBD1 (5 bases). The CDR3 is made up of 16 amino acids. Trimming left V 2 bases short and J 0 bases short, with 11 bases between. CDR1 and CDR2 (germline): MNHEY, SMNVEV (reference sequence).

This chain connects TRBV6-5 to TRBJ2-7, with TRBD1 matching 8 bases. The J segment lost 0 bases and the V segment lost 4 bases, leaving 17 bases of the junction unmatched. CDR3 size: 19 residues. CDR1 MNHEY and CDR2 SVGAGI come from the germline V gene. The CDR3 sequence is CASSFAPGQGGTISYEQYF. The CDR3 DNA sequence: TGTGCCAGCAGTTTCGCCCCAGGACAGGGAGGTACGATCTCCTACGAGCAGTACTTC.

This clonotype is a singleton in its sample. This chain links TRBV29-1 with TRBJ2-1; 8 bases are shared with TRBD2. Trimming removed 3 bases from V and 6 bases from J; junction bases left unmatched: 13. The CDR3 runs to 16 residues. The germline V gene encodes CDR1 SQVTM and CDR2 ANQGSEA. CDR3 nucleotide sequence: TGCAGCGTTGAGGATATGGGAAGCGGGAGAGGCAATGAGCAGTTCTTC. It is translated as CSVEDMGSGRGNEQFF.

This clonotype was found once. V gene TRBV6-5 combines with J gene TRBJ2-7; a possible D gene is TRBD1 (5 bases). This CDR3 is 17 amino acids long. Germline loops: CDR1 MNHEY, CDR2 SVGAGI. Trimming shortened V by 7 bases and J by 6 bases, and 28 bases separated the two germline ends. The DNA of the CDR3 is TGTGCCAGCACCCTCACAGGAATAGGGCCGAATCCCCTCGAGCAGTACTTC. It codes for CASTLTGIGPNPLEQYF.

The rearrangement links TRBV5-4 to TRBJ2-5; TRBD2 agrees at 10 bases. V shed 1 base, J shed 1 base, and the junction held 4 bases outside the gene matches. This CDR3 comprises 16 residues. Germline CDR1 SGHNT, CDR2 YYREEE (reference sequence). The CDR3 DNA follows: TGTGCCAGCAGCTTGTTACTAGCGGGACTCCAAGAGACCCAGTACTTC. Its translation: CASSLLLAGLQETQYF.

The rearrangement links TRBV29-1 to TRBJ2-7, with D possibly TRBD2 on 6 matching bases. Trimming removed 7 bases from V and 4 bases from J, with 14 bases in between. Germline V gene data show CDR1 as SQVTM and CDR2 as ANQGSEA. CDR3 length: 12 amino acids. For the CDR3, the DNA is TGCAGCGCCTCGGGACTCACGTACGAGCAGTACTTC. Its protein is CSASGLTYEQYF.

J is TRBJ2-5 and V is TRBV29-1; 9 bases line up with TRBD1. Per germline, CDR1 SQVTM and CDR2 ANQGSEA. The CDR3 is made up of 12 amino acids. The junction had 1 base not matched to a gene; V was cut back by 5 bases and J by 3 bases. Written as DNA, the CDR3 is TGCAGCGTTTGGACAGGGGAAGAGACCCAGTACTTC. Protein sequence: CSVWTGEETQYF. Combining the CDR3 with reference TRBV29-1 and TRBJ2-5 gives the whole variable domain SAVISQKPSRDICQRGTSLTIQCQVDSQVTMMFWYRQQPGQSLTLIATANQGSEATYESGFVIDKFPISRPNLTFSTLTVSNMSPEDSSIYLCSVWTGEETQYFGPGTRLLVL.

The J gene is TRBJ1-2, the V gene TRBV4-3; TRBD1 might be the D (5 bases). Germline CDR1 and CDR2: LGHNA and YSLEER. The CDR3 runs to 15 residues. Trimming cost V 2 bases and J 4 bases, with 14 bases left between them. This CDR3 reads CASSQTQGSLYGYTF. In DNA form, the CDR3 reads TGCGCCAGCAGCCAAACTCAGGGATCACTCTATGGCTACACCTTC.

The V call is TRBV27, the J call TRBJ1-2, with D possibly matching TRBD1 (6 bases). The CDR3 length is 14 residues. Germline CDR1 is MNHEY and CDR2 is SMNVEV (reference sequence). Trimming took off 7 bases at V and 3 bases at J, with 15 bases between the two ends. DNA of the CDR3: TGTGCCAGCAAGGAACAGGGCCGGGACTATGGCTACACCTTC. Protein sequence: CASKEQGRDYGYTF.

The gene calls are TRBV27 and TRBJ2-1; 12 nucleotides align to TRBD2. Germline V gives CDR1 MNHEY, CDR2 SMNVEV (reference sequence). This CDR3 is 16 amino acids long. The J segment lost 1 base and the V segment lost 7 bases, leaving 5 bases of the junction unmatched. CDR3 DNA: TGTGCCAGCACCGCACTAGCGGGAGGATCCTACAATGAGCAGTTCTTC. The encoded protein is CASTALAGGSYNEQFF.

Points on this clonotype: At one boundary the junction diverges from the germline segment, which might be a read error. This chain links TRBV18 with TRBJ1-1; D remains ambiguous. There are 13 residues in the CDR3. Germline CDR1 KGHSH, CDR2 LQKENI. The CDR3 region is CASSPEVGTEASF. The DNA for the CDR3 is TGTGCCAGCTCACCAGAAGTTGGCACTGAAGCTTCCTTT.

This clonotype turned up a few times. The V call is TRBV6-5, the J call TRBJ1-1, with D perhaps TRBD1 (6 bases). V was shortened by 1 base and J by 4 bases, with 16 bases between the two germline ends. The V gene's germline CDR1 is MNHEY and CDR2 SVGAGI. There are 16 residues in the CDR3. The chain's CDR3 is CASSYLRGASGTEAFF. CDR3 DNA: TGTGCCAGCAGTTACTTACGGGGGGCGTCGGGCACTGAAGCTTTCTTT.

This sequence joins TRBV4-2 and TRBJ2-5; D may be TRBD1 (5 bases). Germline V gene sequence: CDR1 LGHNA, CDR2 YNFKEQ. Between the trimmed V and J ends, which lost 0 bases and 2 bases, there was a span of 10 bases. The length of the CDR3 is 15 residues. The CDR3 is CASSQEQGRQETQYF. The CDR3 coding sequence is TGTGCCAGCAGCCAAGAGCAGGGCCGTCAAGAGACCCAGTACTTC.

This chain joins TRBV29-1 and TRBJ2-1, with D tentatively TRBD1 or TRBD2 (6 bases each). The CDR3 consists of 14 residues. Trimming removed 5 bases at V and 8 bases at J, with 19 bases between. The V gene's germline CDR1 is SQVTM and CDR2 ANQGSEA. The chain's CDR3 is CSVLPGGGWYEQFF. The CDR3 coding sequence is TGCAGCGTTCTACCAGGAGGGGGGTGGTATGAGCAGTTCTTC.